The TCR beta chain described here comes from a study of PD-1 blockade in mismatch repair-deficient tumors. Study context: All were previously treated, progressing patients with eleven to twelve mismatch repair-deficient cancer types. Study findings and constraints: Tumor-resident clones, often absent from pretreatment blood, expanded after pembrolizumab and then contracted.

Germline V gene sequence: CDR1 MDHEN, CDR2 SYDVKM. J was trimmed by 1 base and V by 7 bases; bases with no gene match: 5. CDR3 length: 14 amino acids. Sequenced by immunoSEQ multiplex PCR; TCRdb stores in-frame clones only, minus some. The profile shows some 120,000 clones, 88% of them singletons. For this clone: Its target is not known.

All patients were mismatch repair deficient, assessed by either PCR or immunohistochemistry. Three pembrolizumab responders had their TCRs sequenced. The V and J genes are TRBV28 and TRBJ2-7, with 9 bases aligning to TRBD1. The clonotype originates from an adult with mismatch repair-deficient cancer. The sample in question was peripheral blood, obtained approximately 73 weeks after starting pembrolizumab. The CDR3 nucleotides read TGTGCCAGCAACACGGGACAGGGTTCCTACGAGCAGTACTTC. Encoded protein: CASNTGQGSYEQYF.